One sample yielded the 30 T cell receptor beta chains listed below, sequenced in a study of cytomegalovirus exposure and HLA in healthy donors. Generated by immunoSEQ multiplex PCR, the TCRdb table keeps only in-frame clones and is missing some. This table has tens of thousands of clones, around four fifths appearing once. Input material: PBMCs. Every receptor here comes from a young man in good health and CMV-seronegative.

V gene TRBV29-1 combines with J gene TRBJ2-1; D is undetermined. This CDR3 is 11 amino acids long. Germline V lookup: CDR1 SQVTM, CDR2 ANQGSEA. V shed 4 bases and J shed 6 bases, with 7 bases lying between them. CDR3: CSVGIGNEQFF. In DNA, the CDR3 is TGCAGCGTTGGTATCGGCAATGAGCAGTTCTTC.

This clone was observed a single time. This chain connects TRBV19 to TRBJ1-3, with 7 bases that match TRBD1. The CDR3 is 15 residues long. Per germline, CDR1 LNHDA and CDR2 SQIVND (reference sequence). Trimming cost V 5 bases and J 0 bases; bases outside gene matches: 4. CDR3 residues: CASSPGTDSGNTIYF. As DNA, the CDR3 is TGTGCCAGTAGTCCGGGGACAGACTCTGGAAACACCATATATTTT.

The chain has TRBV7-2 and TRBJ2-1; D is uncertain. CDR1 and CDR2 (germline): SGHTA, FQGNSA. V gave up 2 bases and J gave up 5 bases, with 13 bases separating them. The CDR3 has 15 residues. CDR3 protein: CASSLTPNQNNEQFF. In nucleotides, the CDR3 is TGTGCCAGCAGCTTAACCCCCAATCAGAACAATGAGCAGTTCTTC.

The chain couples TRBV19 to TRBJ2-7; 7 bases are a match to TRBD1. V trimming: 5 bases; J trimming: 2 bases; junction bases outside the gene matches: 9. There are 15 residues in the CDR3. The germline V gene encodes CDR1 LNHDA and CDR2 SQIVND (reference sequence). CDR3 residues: CASSPRQGRTYEQYF. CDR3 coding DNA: TGTGCCAGTAGTCCCCGACAGGGAAGGACCTACGAGCAGTACTTC. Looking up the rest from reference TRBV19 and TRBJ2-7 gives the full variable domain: DGGITQSPKYLFRKEGQNVTLSCEQNLNHDAMYWYRQDPGQGLRLIYYSQIVNDFQKGDIAEGYSVSREKKESFPLTVTSAQKNPTAFYLCASSPRQGRTYEQYFGPGTRLTVT.

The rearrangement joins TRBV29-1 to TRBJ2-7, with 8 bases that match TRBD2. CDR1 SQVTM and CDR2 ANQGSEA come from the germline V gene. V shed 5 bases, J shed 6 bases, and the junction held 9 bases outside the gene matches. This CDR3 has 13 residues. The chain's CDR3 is CSVILSGGREQYV. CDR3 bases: TGCAGCGTTATTTTGAGCGGGGGCCGCGAGCAGTACGTC.

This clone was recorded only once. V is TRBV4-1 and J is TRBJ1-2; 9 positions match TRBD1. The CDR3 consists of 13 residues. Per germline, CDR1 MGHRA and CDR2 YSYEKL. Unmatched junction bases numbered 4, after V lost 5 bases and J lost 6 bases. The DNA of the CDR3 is TGCGCCAGCAGCTACGGGACAGGGAATGGCTACACCTTC. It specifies CASSYGTGNGYTF.

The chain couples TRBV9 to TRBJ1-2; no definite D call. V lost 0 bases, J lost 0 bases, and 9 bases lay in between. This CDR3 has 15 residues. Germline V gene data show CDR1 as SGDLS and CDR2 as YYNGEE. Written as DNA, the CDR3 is TGTGCCAGCAGCGTAGCGGGTTTCCCTAACTATGGCTACACCTTC. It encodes CASSVAGFPNYGYTF.

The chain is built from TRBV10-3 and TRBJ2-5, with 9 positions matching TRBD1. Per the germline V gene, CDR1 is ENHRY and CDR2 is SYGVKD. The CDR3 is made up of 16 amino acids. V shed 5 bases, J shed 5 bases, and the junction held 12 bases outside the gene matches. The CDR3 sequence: CAISRTGGGAGETQYF. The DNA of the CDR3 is TGTGCCATCAGTCGTACAGGGGGCGGGGCAGGGGAGACCCAGTACTTC.

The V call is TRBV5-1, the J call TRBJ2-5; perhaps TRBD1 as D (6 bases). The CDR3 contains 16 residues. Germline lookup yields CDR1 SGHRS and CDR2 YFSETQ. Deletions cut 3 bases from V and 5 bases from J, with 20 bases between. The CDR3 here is CASSSFTGSGRETQYF. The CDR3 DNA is TGCGCCAGCAGCTCCTTTACAGGGTCGGGGCGGGAGACCCAGTACTTC. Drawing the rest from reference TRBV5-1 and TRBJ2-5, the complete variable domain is KAGVTQTPRYLIKTRGQQVTLSCSPISGHRSVSWYQQTPGQGLQFLFEYFSETQRNKGNFPGRFSGRQFSNSRSEMNVSTLELGDSALYLCASSSFTGSGRETQYFGPGTRLLVL.

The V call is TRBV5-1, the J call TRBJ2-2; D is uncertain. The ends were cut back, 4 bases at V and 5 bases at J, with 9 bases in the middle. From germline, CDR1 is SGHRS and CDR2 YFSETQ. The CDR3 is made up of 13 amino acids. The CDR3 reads CASSLTGTGELFF. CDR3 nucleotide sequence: TGCGCCAGCAGCCTGACCGGGACCGGGGAGCTGTTTTTT.

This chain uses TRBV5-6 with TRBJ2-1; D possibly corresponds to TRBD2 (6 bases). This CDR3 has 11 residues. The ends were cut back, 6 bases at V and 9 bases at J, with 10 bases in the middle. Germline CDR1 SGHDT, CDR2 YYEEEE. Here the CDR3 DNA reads TGTGCCAGCACCTCCGGGGGTGAGCAGTTCTTC. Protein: CASTSGGEQFF.

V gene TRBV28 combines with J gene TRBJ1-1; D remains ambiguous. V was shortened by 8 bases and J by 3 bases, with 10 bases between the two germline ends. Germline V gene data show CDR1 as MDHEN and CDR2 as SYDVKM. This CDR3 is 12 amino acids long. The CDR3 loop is CASARRDTEAFF. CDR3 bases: TGTGCCAGCGCGCGGCGGGACACTGAAGCTTTCTTT.

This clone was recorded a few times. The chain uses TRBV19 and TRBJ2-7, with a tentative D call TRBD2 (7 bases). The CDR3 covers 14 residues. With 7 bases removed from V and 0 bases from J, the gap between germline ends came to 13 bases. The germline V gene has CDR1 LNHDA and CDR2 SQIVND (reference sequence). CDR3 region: CASNGGTYSYEQYF. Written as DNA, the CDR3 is TGTGCCAGTAACGGGGGGACATACTCCTACGAGCAGTACTTC.

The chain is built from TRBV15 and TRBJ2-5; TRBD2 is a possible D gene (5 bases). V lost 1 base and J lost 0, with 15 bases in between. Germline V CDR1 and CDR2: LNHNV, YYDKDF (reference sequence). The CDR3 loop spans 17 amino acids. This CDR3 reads CATSRATGNPNQETQYF. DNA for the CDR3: TGTGCCACCAGCAGAGCCACCGGGAACCCAAACCAAGAGACCCAGTACTTC.

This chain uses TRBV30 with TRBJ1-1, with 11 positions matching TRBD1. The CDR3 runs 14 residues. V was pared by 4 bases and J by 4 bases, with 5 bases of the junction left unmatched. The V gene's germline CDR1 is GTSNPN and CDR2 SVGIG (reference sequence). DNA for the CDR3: TGTGCCTGGAAGAGGGACAGGGGGATCACTGAAGCTTTCTTT. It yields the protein CAWKRDRGITEAFF. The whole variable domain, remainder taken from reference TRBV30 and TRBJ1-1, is SQTIHQWPATLVQPVGSPLSLECTVEGTSNPNLYWYRQAAGRGLQLLFYSVGIGQISSEVPQNLSASRPQDRQFILSSKKLLLSDSGFYLCAWKRDRGITEAFFGQGTRLTVV.

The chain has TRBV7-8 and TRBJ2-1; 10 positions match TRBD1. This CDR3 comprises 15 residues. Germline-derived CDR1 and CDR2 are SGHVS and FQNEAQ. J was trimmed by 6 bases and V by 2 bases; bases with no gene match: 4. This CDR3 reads CASSLSRTGGNEQFF. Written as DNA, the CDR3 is TGTGCCAGCAGCTTATCAAGGACAGGGGGCAATGAGCAGTTCTTC.

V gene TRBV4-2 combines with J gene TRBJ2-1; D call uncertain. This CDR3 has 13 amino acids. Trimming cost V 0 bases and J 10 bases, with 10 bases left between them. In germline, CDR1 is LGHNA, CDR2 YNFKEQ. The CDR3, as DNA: TGTGCCAGCAGCCAAGAGGATCCGAGGGAGCAGTTCTTC. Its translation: CASSQEDPREQFF.

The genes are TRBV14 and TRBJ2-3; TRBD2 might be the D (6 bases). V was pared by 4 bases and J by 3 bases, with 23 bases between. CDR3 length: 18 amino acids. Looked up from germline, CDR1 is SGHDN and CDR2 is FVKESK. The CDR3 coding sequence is TGTGCCAGCAGCCCCCCGGTCGGAGGGTCCCTGGGGACAGATACGCAGTATTTT. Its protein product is CASSPPVGGSLGTDTQYF. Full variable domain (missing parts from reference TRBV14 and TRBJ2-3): EAGVTQFPSHSVIEKGQTVTLRCDPISGHDNLYWYRRVMGKEIKFLLHFVKESKQDESGMPNNRFLAERTGGTYSTLKVQPAELEDSGVYFCASSPPVGGSLGTDTQYFGPGTRLTVL.

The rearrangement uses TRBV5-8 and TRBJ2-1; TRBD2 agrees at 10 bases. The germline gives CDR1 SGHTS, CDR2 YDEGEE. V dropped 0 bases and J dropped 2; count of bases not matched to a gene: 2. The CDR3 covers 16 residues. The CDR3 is CASSLGTSGPYNEQFF. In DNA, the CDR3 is TGTGCCAGCAGCTTGGGGACTAGCGGACCCTACAATGAGCAGTTCTTC.

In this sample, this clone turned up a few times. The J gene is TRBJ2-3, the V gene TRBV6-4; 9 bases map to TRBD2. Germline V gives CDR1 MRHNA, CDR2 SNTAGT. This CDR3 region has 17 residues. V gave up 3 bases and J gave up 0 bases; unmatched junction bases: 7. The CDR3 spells CASSDQAGGISTDTQYF. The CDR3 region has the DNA TGTGCCAGCAGTGATCAAGCGGGGGGCATAAGCACAGATACGCAGTATTTT.

The CDR3 DNA is TGTGCCAGCAGTTACCAGGGGACTAGCAACCACGAGCAGTACTTC. As protein: CASSYQGTSNHEQYF. V is TRBV6-5 and J is TRBJ2-7, with TRBD2 matching 9 bases. Germline CDR1 reads MNHEY; CDR2 reads SVGAGI. J gave up 5 bases and V 2 bases, and 7 bases lay outside the gene matches. The CDR3 is 15 residues long.

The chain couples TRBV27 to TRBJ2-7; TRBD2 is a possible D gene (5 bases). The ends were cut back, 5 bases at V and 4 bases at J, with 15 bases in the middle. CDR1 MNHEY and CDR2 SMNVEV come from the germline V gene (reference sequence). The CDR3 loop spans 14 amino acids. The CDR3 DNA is TGTGCCAGCAGTCGCGGGCCCCCTTTTTACGAGCAGTACGTC. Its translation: CASSRGPPFYEQYV.

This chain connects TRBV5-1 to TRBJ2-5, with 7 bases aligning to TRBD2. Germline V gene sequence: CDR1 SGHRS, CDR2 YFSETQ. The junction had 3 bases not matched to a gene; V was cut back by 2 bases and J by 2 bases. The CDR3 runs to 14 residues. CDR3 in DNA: TGCGCCAGCAGCTTTGTCGGGGGGCAAGAGACCCAGTACTTC. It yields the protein CASSFVGGQETQYF.

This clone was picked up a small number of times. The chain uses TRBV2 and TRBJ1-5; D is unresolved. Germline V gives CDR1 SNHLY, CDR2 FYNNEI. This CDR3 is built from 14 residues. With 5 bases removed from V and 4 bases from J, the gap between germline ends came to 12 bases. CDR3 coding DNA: TGTGCCAGCAGTTCAACAGAAGTGAATCAGCCCCAGCATTTT. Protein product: CASSSTEVNQPQHF.

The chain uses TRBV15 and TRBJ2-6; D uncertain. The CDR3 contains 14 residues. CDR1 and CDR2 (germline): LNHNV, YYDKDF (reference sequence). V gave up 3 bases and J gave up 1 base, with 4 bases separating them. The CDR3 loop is CATSSPSGANVLTF. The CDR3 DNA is TGTGCCACCAGCAGTCCGTCTGGGGCCAACGTCCTGACTTTC.

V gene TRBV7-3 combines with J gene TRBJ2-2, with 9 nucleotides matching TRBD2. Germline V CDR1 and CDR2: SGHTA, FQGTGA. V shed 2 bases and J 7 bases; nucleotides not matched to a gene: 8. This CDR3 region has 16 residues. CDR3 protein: CASSLFLAGLGGELFF. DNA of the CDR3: TGTGCCAGCAGCTTATTCCTAGCGGGATTAGGCGGGGAGCTGTTTTTT.

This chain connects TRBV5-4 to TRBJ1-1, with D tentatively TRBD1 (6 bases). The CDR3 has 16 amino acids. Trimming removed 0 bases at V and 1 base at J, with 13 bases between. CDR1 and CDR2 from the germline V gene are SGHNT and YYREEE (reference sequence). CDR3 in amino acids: CASSLVGGQSNTEAFF. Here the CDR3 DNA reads TGTGCCAGCAGCTTGGTTGGGGGCCAGTCGAACACTGAAGCTTTCTTT.

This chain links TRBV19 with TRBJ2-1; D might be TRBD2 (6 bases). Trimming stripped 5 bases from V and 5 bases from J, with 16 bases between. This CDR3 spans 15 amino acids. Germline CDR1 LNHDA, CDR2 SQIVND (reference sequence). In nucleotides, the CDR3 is TGTGCCAGTAGTGCCGGTGGAGCGGGTAACAATGAGCAGTTCTTC. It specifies CASSAGGAGNNEQFF.

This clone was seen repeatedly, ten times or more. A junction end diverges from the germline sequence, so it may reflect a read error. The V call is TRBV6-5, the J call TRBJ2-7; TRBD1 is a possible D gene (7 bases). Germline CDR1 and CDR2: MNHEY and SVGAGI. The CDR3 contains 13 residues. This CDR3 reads CASNPGGSSEQYF. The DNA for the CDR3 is TGTGCCAGCAACCCAGGGGGGTCCTCCGAGCAGTACTTC.

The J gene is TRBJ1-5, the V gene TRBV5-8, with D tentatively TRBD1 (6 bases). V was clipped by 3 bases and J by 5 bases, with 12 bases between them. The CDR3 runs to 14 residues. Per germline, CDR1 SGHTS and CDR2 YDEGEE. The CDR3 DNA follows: TGTGCCAGCAGCTCCCGGACAGTTGATCAGCCCCAGCATTTT. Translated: CASSSRTVDQPQHF.